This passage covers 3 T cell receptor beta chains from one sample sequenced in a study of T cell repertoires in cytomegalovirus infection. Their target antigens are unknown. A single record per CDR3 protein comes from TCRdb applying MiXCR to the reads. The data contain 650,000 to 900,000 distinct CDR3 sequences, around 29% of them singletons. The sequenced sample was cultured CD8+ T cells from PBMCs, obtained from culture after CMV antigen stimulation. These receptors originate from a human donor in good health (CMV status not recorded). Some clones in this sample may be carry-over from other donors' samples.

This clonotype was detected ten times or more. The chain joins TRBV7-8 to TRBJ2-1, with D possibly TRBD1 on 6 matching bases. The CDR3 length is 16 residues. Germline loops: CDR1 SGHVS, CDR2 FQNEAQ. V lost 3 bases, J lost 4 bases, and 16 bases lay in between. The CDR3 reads CASSFEQGLRYNEQFF. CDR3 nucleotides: TGTGCCAGCAGCTTCGAACAGGGTTTACGGTACAATGAGCAGTTCTTC.

The CDR3 DNA sequence: TGTGCCAGCAGTGAAGACATACACGGAAACACCATATATTTT. Translating gives CASSEDIHGNTIYF. The J gene is TRBJ1-3, the V gene TRBV2; D gene unclear. The germline V gene encodes CDR1 SNHLY and CDR2 FYNNEI. The CDR3 covers 14 residues. V was clipped by 1 base and J by 4 bases, with 8 bases between them.

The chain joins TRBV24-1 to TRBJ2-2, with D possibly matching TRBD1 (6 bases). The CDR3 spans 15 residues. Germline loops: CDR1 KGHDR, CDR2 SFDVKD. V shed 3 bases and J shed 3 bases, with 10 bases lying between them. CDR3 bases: TGTGCCACCAGTGATACCCACAGGGACACCGGGGAGCTGTTTTTT. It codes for CATSDTHRDTGELFF.